The rows below give T cell receptor beta chains drawn from one sample of a study of blood T cell repertoires in COVID-19. The data were produced by immunoSEQ multiplex PCR, yet TCRdb's version contains in-frame clones alone and is incomplete. This sample has about 400,000 clones, with around 90% found just once. The sequenced material came from peripheral blood. These receptors all stem from a man aged 35 to 55 with acute or convalescent COVID-19. Each CDR3 is given with its conserved first and last residue. D genes are given only for firm matches. The size field is filled for only some rows; it gives once, few, many or a size class.

>-|TRBV6-4|TRBJ2-3|TRBD2
CASSQTSGGTDTQYF
TGTGCCAGCAGCCAGACTAGCGGGGGCACAGATACGCAGTATTTT
>-|TRBV6-1|TRBJ2-7|TRBD2
CASSEGEASGGSYF
TGTGCCAGCAGTGAAGGGGAGGCTAGCGGGGGCTCGTACTTC
>once|TRBV28|TRBJ2-1|-
CASSLAWGDYNEQFF
TGTGCCAGCAGTTTAGCCTGGGGAGACTACAATGAGCAGTTCTTC
>-|TRBV9|TRBJ2-7|-
CASSSGTGGVAGGLDEQYF
TGTGCCAGCAGCTCCGGGACAGGGGGGGTAGCGGGAGGGCTCGACGAGCAGTACTTC
>-|TRBV7-8|TRBJ2-2|-
CASSLTGRGDGELFF
TGTGCCAGCAGCTTAACCGGTCGGGGTGACGGGGAGCTGTTTTTT
>-|TRBV6-5|TRBJ1-6|-
CASSWGVNSPLHF
TGTGCCAGCAGTTGGGGCGTAAATTCACCCCTCCACTTT
>-|TRBV14|TRBJ2-5|-
CASSQVEETQYF
TGTGCCAGCAGCCAGGTAGAGGAGACCCAGTACTTC
>-|TRBV27|TRBJ2-1|-
CASSFTLRNEQFF
TGTGCCAGCAGTTTTACCCTCAGGAATGAGCAGTTCTTC
>-|TRBV5-6|TRBJ2-7|-
CASSPIDGYEQYF
TGTGCCAGCAGCCCTATTGACGGGTACGAGCAGTACTTC
>-|TRBV13|TRBJ1-2|TRBD1
CASSLNPGQGFDYGYTF
TGTGCCAGCAGCTTAAATCCAGGACAGGGCTTCGACTATGGCTACACCTTC
>-|TRBV13|TRBJ2-7|-
CASSSGAGDEQYF
TGTGCCAGCAGTTCCGGGGCAGGGGACGAGCAGTACTTC
>-|TRBV5-1|TRBJ2-7|-
CASSLGPSSGEQYF
TGCGCCAGCAGCTTGGGTCCTAGCTCGGGGGAGCAGTACTTC
>-|TRBV5-6|TRBJ2-7|TRBD1
CASSSTGVKQYF
TGTGCCAGCAGTTCCACAGGGGTGAAGCAGTACTTC
>-|TRBV28|TRBJ1-4|-
CASSTGSYATNEKLFF
TGTGCCAGCTCCACAGGGTCCTACGCAACTAATGAAAAACTGTTTTTT
>-|TRBV4-2|TRBJ1-4|TRBD1
CASSQGLGDRGRLGPEKLFF
TGTGCCAGCAGCCAAGGTTTGGGGGACAGGGGGCGTCTCGGTCCTGAAAAACTGTTTTTT
>-|TRBV28|TRBJ2-7|-
CASSPGLGVYEQYF
TGTGCCAGCAGCCCAGGGCTGGGCGTTTACGAGCAGTACTTC
>-|TRBV15|TRBJ2-3|-
CATSSRLEVGTDTQYF
TGTGCCACCAGCTCCCGACTAGAGGTCGGCACAGATACGCAGTATTTT
>few|TRBV11-2|TRBJ2-7|-
CASSLGFTESYEQYF
TGTGCCAGCAGCTTAGGGTTCACAGAAAGCTACGAGCAGTACTTC
>-|TRBV11-3|TRBJ2-1|TRBD2
CASSPAGGLAFNEQFF
TGTGCCAGCAGCCCAGCGGGTGGACTAGCGTTCAATGAGCAGTTCTTC
>-|TRBV7-9|TRBJ1-6|-
CASSGGRASSYNSPLHF
TGTGCCAGCAGCGGTGGCAGGGCTTCCTCCTATAATTCACCCCTCCACTTT
>-|TRBV4-3|TRBJ1-2|-
CASSQEVGAAYYGYTF
TGCGCCAGCAGCCAAGAGGTCGGCGCGGCGTACTATGGCTACACCTTC
>-|TRBV4-1|TRBJ1-1|-
CASSHEVSTMNTEAFF
TGCGCCAGCAGCCACGAGGTTAGCACGATGAACACTGAAGCTTTCTTT
>-|TRBV5-1|TRBJ2-3|-
CASSRISGSVDTQYF
TGCGCCAGCTCTCGGATTTCGGGATCTGTAGATACGCAGTATTTT
>-|TRBV11-3|TRBJ2-3|TRBD2
CASSLPGLELHF
TGTGCCAGCAGCTTGCCGGGACTAGAGTTGCATTTT
>-|TRBV9|TRBJ1-2|-
CASSVRGRGSYGYTF
TGTGCCAGCAGCGTCCGGGGGAGGGGGAGCTATGGCTACACCTTC
>-|TRBV28|TRBJ2-7|TRBD1
CASEGAAYEQYF
TGTGCCAGCGAGGGGGCCGCCTACGAGCAGTACTTC
>-|TRBV7-9|TRBJ1-2|TRBD1
CASSSLGQAIYGYTF
TGTGCCAGCAGCTCGTTGGGACAGGCTATCTATGGCTACACCTTC
>-|TRBV28|TRBJ1-6|-
CASSLGLRAPLHF
TGTGCCAGCAGTTTGGGGCTTAGGGCACCCCTCCACTTT
>few|TRBV19|TRBJ1-1|-
CASNEVRDILLDTEAFF
TGTGCCAGTAACGAAGTCCGGGACATTCTTTTGGACACTGAAGCTTTCTTT
>-|TRBV5-4|TRBJ1-1|-
CASSLDPGRTEAFF
TGTGCCAGCAGCTTGGATCCGGGGAGAACTGAAGCTTTCTTT
>-|TRBV28|TRBJ2-7|-
CASSVGQTYEQYF
TGTGCCAGCAGTGTGGGACAAACCTACGAGCAGTACTTC
>-|TRBV3-1/TRBV3-2|TRBJ2-7|-
CASSLPPGYEQYF
TGTGCCAGCAGCCTCCCACCCGGCTACGAGCAGTACTTC
>-|TRBV5-1|TRBJ2-7|-
CASSFTTGYEQYF
TGCGCCAGCAGCTTCACCACAGGCTACGAGCAGTACTTC
>-|TRBV28|TRBJ1-1|-
CASTTGGWSTEAFF
TGTGCCAGCACCACGGGGGGGTGGAGCACTGAAGCTTTCTTT
>-|TRBV12-3/TRBV12-4|TRBJ2-5|TRBD1
CASSVSGTDQYF
TGTGCCAGCAGTGTATCCGGGACAGACCAGTACTTC
>-|TRBV6-5|TRBJ1-6|TRBD1
CASSFTGTVLSPLHF
TGTGCCAGCAGTTTTACCGGGACAGTTCTTTCACCCCTCCACTTT
>once|TRBV5-1|TRBJ2-5|-
CASSSLRGDQETQYF
TGCGCCAGCAGCTCCCTGCGGGGAGACCAAGAGACCCAGTACTTC
>-|TRBV7-3|TRBJ2-2|-
CASRWSPNTGELFF
TGTGCCAGCAGGTGGAGTCCCAACACCGGGGAGCTGTTTTTT
>-|TRBV27|TRBJ1-2|-
CASSARVDNHYGYTF
TGTGCCAGCAGCGCCAGAGTTGACAACCACTATGGCTACACCTTC
>once|TRBV4-3|TRBJ2-7|-
CASSQQGNLYEQYF
TGCGCCAGCAGCCAACAGGGGAACCTCTACGAGCAGTACTTC
>-|TRBV19|TRBJ1-2|-
CASSIRQVGVGYTF
TGTGCCAGTAGTATAAGACAGGTCGGAGTTGGCTACACCTTC
>-|TRBV6-2/TRBV6-3|TRBJ2-3|TRBD1
CASSYPRTGTGGGNTQYF
TGTGCCAGCAGTTACCCAAGAACCGGGACAGGGGGCGGAAATACGCAGTATTTT
>-|TRBV18|TRBJ2-3|-
CASSPVFQASTDTQYF
TGTGCCAGCTCTCCCGTTTTTCAGGCGAGCACAGATACGCAGTATTTT
>-|TRBV27|TRBJ2-1|TRBD2
CASNPLAGAGNEQFF
TGTGCCAGCAACCCCCTAGCGGGAGCGGGAAATGAGCAGTTCTTC
>-|TRBV6-6|TRBJ2-7|-
CASSYSIAEQYF
TGTGCCAGCAGTTACTCGATTGCGGAGCAGTACTTC
>-|TRBV9|TRBJ1-2|-
CASSGGIVNYGYTF
TGTGCCAGCAGCGGAGGGATAGTTAACTATGGCTACACCTTC
>-|TRBV28|TRBJ1-4|TRBD1
CATATRRGTNEKLFF
TGTGCCACCGCGACGCGCAGGGGGACTAATGAAAAACTGTTTTTT
>-|TRBV5-1|TRBJ1-3|-
CASSFSDQGKGNTIYF
TGCGCCAGCAGCTTCAGCGACCAGGGGAAAGGAAACACCATATATTTT
>-|TRBV28|TRBJ2-5|-
CASSLRTVLQETQYF
TGTGCCAGCAGTCTCCGGACAGTCCTCCAAGAGACCCAGTACTTC
>-|TRBV5-6|TRBJ2-2|TRBD2
CASSPLGLAGYTGELFF
TGTGCCAGCAGCCCCCTGGGACTAGCGGGATACACCGGGGAGCTGTTTTTT
>-|TRBV30|TRBJ1-2|-
CAWRDTSFWGMFNYGYTF
TGTGCCTGGCGGGACACATCGTTTTGGGGAATGTTTAACTATGGCTACACCTTC
>-|TRBV19|TRBJ1-5|-
CASSAMRDSNQPQHF
TGTGCCAGTAGTGCGATGCGTGATAGCAATCAGCCCCAGCATTTT
>-|TRBV12-3/TRBV12-4|TRBJ1-2|-
CASNMGGRGSYTF
TGTGCCAGCAACATGGGGGGACGCGGGAGCTACACCTTC
>-|TRBV6-2/TRBV6-3|TRBJ2-7|TRBD1
CASSYGQGLVEQYF
TGTGCCAGCAGTTACGGACAGGGGCTCGTCGAGCAGTACTTC